Here is one T cell receptor (beta chain) with its context. Its antigen remains unknown. Germline values: CDR1 SGHRS, CDR2 YFSETQ. The CDR3 runs to 15 residues. V was pared by 1 base and J by 3 bases, with 5 bases of the junction left unmatched. The source of the sample is a study of T-cell reconstitution after alpha-beta-depleted transplantation in children. Unique molecular identifiers were incorporated during preparation of the TCRbeta library. From the PCR reads, TCRdb called clonotypes with MiXCR, one entry per CDR3 protein. The repertoire holds about 610,000 distinct CDR3 sequences, with roughly 27% as singletons. Findings and limits, study-wide: At day 60, the high TCRbeta diversity found in some patients originated from recipient T cells and thymic progenitors that had survived. Several hundred rapidly expanded clones from non-depleted graft cells reportedly supplied alpha-beta T cells about two months post-transplant. One year after transplant, T-cell counts and diversity came mostly from newly produced T cells.

The J gene is TRBJ2-5, the V gene TRBV5-1, with 8 nucleotides matching TRBD2. The source is a boy under two years old with Wiskott-Aldrich syndrome, due to receive a stem cell transplant. Sequencing used PBMCs, obtained before TCRalphabeta/CD19-depleted stem cell transplant. In nucleotides, the CDR3 is TGCGCCAGCAGCTTGTCGGGAGGGTCAAAAGAGACCCAGTACTTC. Its translation is CASSLSGGSKETQYF.